These 31 T cell receptor beta chains share one sample of origin, sequenced in a study of T cell responses to AZD1222 COVID-19 vaccine. Profiling relied on immunoSEQ multiplex PCR, and the TCRdb table lists in-frame clones only, not all of them. The sample contains 130,000 or so clones, roughly 91% of which appear only once. The source material was peripheral blood, sampled on day 0 of MenACWY control vaccination. The source of these receptors is an adult in good health.

The gene calls are TRBV29-1 and TRBJ2-1; 8 bases align to TRBD1. The CDR3 length is 13 residues. V was clipped by 3 bases and J by 7 bases; unmatched bases: 5. The V gene's germline CDR1 is SQVTM and CDR2 ANQGSEA. The CDR3 DNA reads as TGCAGCGTTGACCAGGGGGCAGTTAATGAGCAGTTCTTC. Protein sequence: CSVDQGAVNEQFF.

The chain employs TRBV11-3 and TRBJ2-1, with 7 bases matching TRBD1. This CDR3 has 16 amino acids. The V gene's germline CDR1 is SGHNT and CDR2 YENEEA. The V gene end was trimmed by 5 bases and the J gene end by 5 bases; junction bases not matched to a gene: 12. The CDR3 protein is CASSLTGQVGNNEQFF. The CDR3 nucleotides read TGTGCCAGCAGCCTAACAGGACAGGTTGGCAACAATGAGCAGTTCTTC.

The V call is TRBV28, the J call TRBJ2-1; 10 nucleotides line up with TRBD2. Germline CDR1 MDHEN, CDR2 SYDVKM. J was trimmed by 8 bases and V by 6 bases; bases with no gene match: 31. This CDR3 has 22 amino acids. The CDR3 region is CASSLRSGWGLAGVHGRHEQFF. DNA of the CDR3: TGTGCCAGCAGCCTCCGAAGCGGGTGGGGCCTAGCGGGAGTTCACGGCAGGCATGAGCAGTTCTTC.

The rearrangement uses TRBV9 and TRBJ2-1; no clear D gene. This CDR3 is 12 amino acids long. V dropped 0 bases and J dropped 5 bases, with 3 bases sitting between them. Looked up from germline, CDR1 is SGDLS and CDR2 is YYNGEE. CDR3 nucleotide sequence: TGTGCCAGCAGCGTAGGGGACAATGAGCAGTTCTTC. It encodes CASSVGDNEQFF.

The V and J genes are TRBV5-1 and TRBJ1-2; a possible D gene is TRBD1 (6 bases). The V and J ends lost 4 bases and 0 bases respectively, with 13 bases between them. Germline V lookup: CDR1 SGHRS, CDR2 YFSETQ. The CDR3 has 15 amino acids. This CDR3 is CASSPGVAPNYGYTF. CDR3 nucleotides: TGCGCCAGCAGCCCAGGGGTTGCCCCTAACTATGGCTACACCTTC.

The rearrangement joins TRBV6-2 or TRBV6-3 to TRBJ2-1; the D is unclear. The ends were cut back, 2 bases at V and 8 bases at J, with 19 bases in the middle. From germline, CDR1 is MNHEY and CDR2 SVGEGT. The CDR3 totals 16 residues. The CDR3: CASSYPRGLWMDEQFF. The CDR3 bases are TGTGCCAGCAGTTACCCGCGTGGGCTTTGGATGGATGAGCAGTTCTTC.

The chain links TRBV7-9 to TRBJ2-1, with 15 positions matching TRBD2. The CDR3 runs to 16 residues. The V segment lost 4 bases and the J segment 8 bases; nucleotides outside the gene matches: 6. Germline CDR1 and CDR2: SEHNR and FQNEAQ (reference sequence). As DNA, the CDR3 is TGTGCCAGCAGCTCAGGACTAGCGGGAGGGAGCGATGAGCAGTTCTTC. This encodes CASSSGLAGGSDEQFF.

The chain recombines TRBV6-2 or TRBV6-3 with TRBJ2-5; tentative D call: TRBD2 (6 bases). The CDR3 runs to 14 residues. V lost 5 bases and J 1 base, leaving 11 bases between the germline ends. Germline values: CDR1 MNHEY, CDR2 SVGEGT. The CDR3 sequence: CASSVWTTQETQYF. Written as DNA, the CDR3 is TGTGCCAGCAGTGTCTGGACTACCCAAGAGACCCAGTACTTC.

The V and J genes are TRBV11-3 and TRBJ2-2; D is undetermined. Trimming removed 4 bases from V and 5 bases from J, with 17 bases in between. The CDR3 has 16 amino acids. Germline CDR1 SGHNT, CDR2 YENEEA. The CDR3 nucleotides read TGTGCCAGCAGCTCGTTACCCCAGCTTTATACCGGGGAGCTGTTTTTT. Its protein product is CASSSLPQLYTGELFF.

The V gene is TRBV27, the J gene TRBJ2-3; unclear D gene. V was trimmed by 6 bases and J by 4 bases, leaving 20 bases between them. The CDR3 covers 16 residues. The germline V gene encodes CDR1 MNHEY and CDR2 SMNVEV (reference sequence). CDR3 loop: CASRTVTDSSADTQYF. The CDR3 nucleotides are TGTGCCAGCAGAACTGTCACTGACTCCTCGGCAGATACGCAGTATTTT.

The chain couples TRBV7-9 to TRBJ2-5, with TRBD2 identical over 9 bases. The CDR3 has 18 amino acids. The V gene end was trimmed by 5 bases and the J gene end by 1 base; junction bases not matched to a gene: 14. Looked up from germline, CDR1 is SEHNR and CDR2 is FQNEAQ (reference sequence). CDR3 sequence (DNA): TGTGCCAGCAGCCTACTACTCTTTGCGGGGGGGTCCCAAGAGACCCAGTACTTC. Translating gives CASSLLLFAGGSQETQYF.

The chain couples TRBV6-2 or TRBV6-3 to TRBJ2-1; 11 bases agree with TRBD2. The CDR3 has 15 amino acids. V shed 2 bases, J shed 7 bases, and the junction held 4 bases outside the gene matches. Germline CDR1 and CDR2: MNHEY and SVGEGT. The chain's CDR3 is CASSYPPSGRNEQFF. Written as DNA, the CDR3 is TGTGCCAGCAGTTACCCTCCTAGCGGGAGGAATGAGCAGTTCTTC.

The chain recombines TRBV12-3 or TRBV12-4 with TRBJ2-5; D gene unclear. V dropped 6 bases and J dropped 5 bases, with 10 bases sitting between them. The CDR3 runs to 12 residues. The CDR3 nucleotides read TGTGCCAGCAGCCGTTTGGGGGAGACCCAGTACTTC. Protein product: CASSRLGETQYF.

The genes are TRBV24-1 and TRBJ2-2; 11 nucleotides match TRBD2. The CDR3 has 13 amino acids. V trimming: 10 bases; J trimming: 5 bases; junction bases outside the gene matches: 2. Germline V lookup: CDR1 KGHDR, CDR2 SFDVKD. The CDR3 here is CATRTSGTGELFF. The CDR3 DNA reads TGTGCCACGAGGACTAGCGGGACCGGGGAGCTGTTTTTT.

V gene TRBV10-3 combines with J gene TRBJ1-2; D is undetermined. The CDR3 is 13 amino acids. The germline V and J ends were trimmed by 3 bases and 5 bases, with 10 bases remaining between them. CDR1 is ENHRY and CDR2 is SYGVKD in the germline V gene. CDR3 amino acids: CAISDRVEYGYTF. CDR3 in DNA: TGTGCCATCAGTGACAGAGTTGAATATGGCTACACCTTC.

V is TRBV7-7 and J is TRBJ2-1, with TRBD2 matching over 10 bases. With 3 bases clipped from V and 4 bases from J, the junction kept 6 bases outside the gene matches. The CDR3 is made up of 16 amino acids. Germline V CDR1 and CDR2: SSHAT, FNYEAQ (reference sequence). The CDR3: CASSFSLAGAYNEQFF. The CDR3 DNA reads TGTGCCAGCAGCTTCTCTCTAGCGGGGGCTTACAATGAGCAGTTCTTC.

The chain recombines TRBV7-2 with TRBJ1-3; 8 positions agree with TRBD1. Per the germline V gene, CDR1 is SGHTA and CDR2 is FQGNSA. With 6 bases clipped from V and 2 bases from J, the junction kept 9 bases outside the gene matches. CDR3 length: 16 residues. The CDR3 is CASSQPGQGAGNTIYF. The CDR3, as DNA: TGTGCCAGCAGTCAGCCCGGACAGGGCGCTGGAAACACCATATATTTT.

The CDR3 reads CASSIGSGFHEQYF. The DNA for the CDR3 is TGTGCCAGTAGTATAGGTTCAGGGTTCCACGAGCAGTACTTC. The chain joins TRBV19 to TRBJ2-7; the D gene is possibly TRBD1 (5 bases). Trimming took off 1 base at V and 5 bases at J, with 12 bases between the two ends. The CDR3 totals 14 residues. CDR1 and CDR2 from the germline V gene are LNHDA and SQIVND (reference sequence). Together with reference TRBV19 and TRBJ2-7, the CDR3 gives the full variable domain: DGGITQSPKYLFRKEGQNVTLSCEQNLNHDAMYWYRQDPGQGLRLIYYSQIVNDFQKGDIAEGYSVSREKKESFPLTVTSAQKNPTAFYLCASSIGSGFHEQYFGPGTRLTVT.

This sequence joins TRBV11-2 and TRBJ1-1; possibly TRBD1 for D (5 bases). CDR3 size: 14 residues. Germline V gene lookup returns CDR1 SGHAT and CDR2 FQNNGV. Deletions cut 3 bases from V and 4 bases from J, with 12 bases between. The chain's CDR3 is CASSFRGGGTEAFF. CDR3 bases: TGTGCCAGCAGCTTTCGGGGGGGAGGCACTGAAGCTTTCTTT.

This chain uses TRBV9 with TRBJ1-1; D perhaps matches TRBD1 (5 bases). CDR3 length: 16 residues. Deletions cut 4 bases from V and 2 bases from J, with 18 bases between. Germline V CDR1 and CDR2: SGDLS, YYNGEE. The CDR3 region has the DNA TGTGCCAGCAGCCAAGGGAACCCCCGGGACAACACTGAAGCTTTCTTT. Encoded protein: CASSQGNPRDNTEAFF.

The chain employs TRBV29-1 and TRBJ2-1; tentative D call: TRBD2 (5 bases). The CDR3 contains 14 residues. The ends were cut back, 6 bases at V and 6 bases at J, with 18 bases in the middle. The germline CDR1 and CDR2 sequences are SQVTM and ANQGSEA. The CDR3: CSVMDPGSLNEQFF. The DNA for the CDR3 is TGCAGCGTCATGGACCCGGGGTCGCTCAATGAGCAGTTCTTC.

The J gene is TRBJ1-4, the V gene TRBV5-6; no definite D call. Per the germline V gene, CDR1 is SGHDT and CDR2 is YYEEEE. The germline V and J ends were trimmed by 4 bases and 0 bases, with 10 bases remaining between them. This CDR3 comprises 15 residues. DNA of the CDR3: TGTGCCAGCAGCCTCACAATGGCAACTAATGAAAAACTGTTTTTT. Encoded protein: CASSLTMATNEKLFF.

This chain links TRBV7-2 with TRBJ2-3, with 16 positions matching TRBD2. CDR1 and CDR2 from the germline V gene are SGHTA and FQGNSA. Unmatched junction bases numbered 6, after V lost 5 bases and J lost 1 base. The CDR3 spans 18 residues. The CDR3 here is CASSAGLAGGPGTDTQYF. CDR3 sequence (DNA): TGTGCCAGCAGCGCGGGACTAGCGGGAGGGCCAGGCACAGATACGCAGTATTTT.

The chain carries TRBV12-3 or TRBV12-4 and TRBJ2-1; D remains ambiguous. This CDR3 region has 11 residues. V was shortened by 3 bases and J by 9 bases, with 6 bases between the two germline ends. CDR3 region: CASSLGREQFF. CDR3 sequence (DNA): TGTGCCAGCAGTTTGGGTCGTGAGCAGTTCTTC.

The chain has TRBV28 and TRBJ1-5; no reliable D call. CDR3 length: 13 residues. Germline values: CDR1 MDHEN, CDR2 SYDVKM. V was clipped by 6 bases and J by 3 bases, with 9 bases between them. For the CDR3, the DNA is TGTGCCAGCAGGAGCTCCCCCAATCAGCCCCAGCATTTT. The encoded protein is CASRSSPNQPQHF.

The chain links TRBV11-1 to TRBJ1-1; 7 nucleotides line up with TRBD1. Germline lookup yields CDR1 SGHAT and CDR2 FQDESV (reference sequence). The CDR3 spans 12 residues. Trimming took 5 bases from V and 10 from J; bases not matched to a gene: 7. The CDR3 is CASSPDRVRAFF. CDR3 coding DNA: TGTGCCAGCAGCCCTGACAGGGTCAGAGCTTTCTTT.

This chain joins TRBV9 and TRBJ2-1; D possibly corresponds to TRBD1 (7 bases). Germline CDR1 SGDLS, CDR2 YYNGEE. The CDR3 length is 15 residues. V was clipped by 2 bases and J by 4 bases, with 13 bases between them. CDR3 sequence: CASSVFPGGYNEQFF. Here the CDR3 DNA reads TGTGCCAGCAGCGTTTTTCCAGGGGGGTACAATGAGCAGTTCTTC.

The V and J genes are TRBV7-9 and TRBJ1-3; 7 bases map to TRBD1. There are 16 residues in the CDR3. V lost 5 bases and J lost 0; bases outside the gene matches: 7. Germline V gives CDR1 SEHNR, CDR2 FQNEAQ (reference sequence). CDR3: CASSRGQSSSGNTIYF. The CDR3 DNA is TGTGCCAGCAGCAGGGGACAGTCGAGCTCTGGAAACACCATATATTTT. Combining the CDR3 with reference TRBV7-9 and TRBJ1-3 gives the whole variable domain DTGVSQNPRHKITKRGQNVTFRCDPISEHNRLYWYRQTLGQGPEFLTYFQNEAQLEKSRLLSDRFSAERPKGSFSTLEIQRTEQGDSAMYLCASSRGQSSSGNTIYFGEGSWLTVV.

The chain couples TRBV27 to TRBJ1-6; D perhaps matches TRBD1 (5 bases). Germline V CDR1 and CDR2: MNHEY, SMNVEV (reference sequence). This CDR3 contains 15 residues. The V end lost 3 bases, the J end lost 0 bases, and 6 bases lay between the germline ends. CDR3 region: CASSFGGSYNSPLHF. The CDR3 DNA reads as TGTGCCAGCAGTTTCGGGGGCTCCTATAATTCACCCCTCCACTTT.

This clone was counted a single time. The V and J genes are TRBV6-4 and TRBJ1-2; the D is unclear. V lost 0 bases and J 10 bases, leaving 12 bases between the germline ends. The length of the CDR3 is 13 residues. Germline V CDR1 and CDR2: MRHNA, SNTAGT. For the CDR3, the DNA is TGTGCCAGCAGTGACTCGGGCCGGACGGCCTACACCTTC. This sequence encodes CASSDSGRTAYTF.

This chain uses TRBV6-5 with TRBJ2-7; TRBD2 matches at 8 bases. This CDR3 comprises 16 residues. CDR1 is MNHEY and CDR2 is SVGAGI in the germline V gene. Trimming cost V 2 bases and J 2 bases; bases outside gene matches: 8. In DNA form, the CDR3 reads TGTGCCAGCAGTTACCTAGCGGGTCGTACAACCTACGAGCAGTACTTC. It codes for CASSYLAGRTTYEQYF.